The 27 T cell receptor beta chains in this list originate from one sample, sequenced in a study of T-cell reconstitution after alpha-beta-depleted transplantation in children. Using unique molecular identifiers, the investigators prepared the TCRbeta library. In TCRdb, the PCR reads were re-called with MiXCR into one record per CDR3 protein. Of under 750,000 distinct CDR3 sequences listed, under 25% are singletons. The input for sequencing was PBMCs, mostly from graft donor cells, taken 360 days after TCRalphabeta/CD19-depleted stem cell transplant. Receptor source: a boy under two years old who had a stem cell transplant for acute myeloid leukemia, so the T cells may come from the graft donor.

The V and J genes are TRBV7-4 and TRBJ1-1; TRBD1 might be the D (5 bases). The CDR3 runs 14 residues. Germline V gene lookup returns CDR1 SGHVT and CDR2 SQSDAQ. V gave up 3 bases and J gave up 3 bases, with 11 bases separating them. CDR3 protein: CASSLDTTDTEAFF. In DNA, the CDR3 is TGTGCCAGCAGCTTGGACACGACTGACACTGAAGCTTTCTTT. The entire variable domain, with the rest obtained from reference TRBV7-4 and TRBJ1-1, is as follows: GAGVSQSPRYKVAKRGRDVALRCDSISGHVTLYWYRQTLGQGSEVLTYSQSDAQRDKSGRPSGRFSAERPERSVSTLKIQRTEQGDSAVYLCASSLDTTDTEAFFGQGTRLTVV.

The chain couples TRBV19 to TRBJ2-3; D may match TRBD1 or TRBD2 (5 bases each). Germline assignment: CDR1 LNHDA and CDR2 SQIVND (reference sequence). Trimming stripped 5 bases from V and 0 bases from J, with 18 bases between. The CDR3 is 17 residues long. The CDR3 bases are TGTGCCAGTAGTGTTCCGGGACGTCCTACTAGCACAGATACGCAGTATTTT. This translates into CASSVPGRPTSTDTQYF. The whole variable domain, filled in from reference TRBV19 and TRBJ2-3, reads DGGITQSPKYLFRKEGQNVTLSCEQNLNHDAMYWYRQDPGQGLRLIYYSQIVNDFQKGDIAEGYSVSREKKESFPLTVTSAQKNPTAFYLCASSVPGRPTSTDTQYFGPGTRLTVL.

This clonotype was picked up a small number of times. The V and J genes are TRBV18 and TRBJ2-7; TRBD2 matches at 10 bases. The CDR3 spans 15 residues. With V trimmed by 5 bases and J by 5 bases, 9 bases remained unmatched. The germline CDR1 and CDR2 sequences are KGHSH and LQKENI. CDR3 DNA sequence: TGTGCCAGCTCAACCCAGACTAGCGGGTACCACGAGCAGTACGTC. Encoded protein: CASSTQTSGYHEQYV.

The rearrangement links TRBV28 to TRBJ1-2; 8 bases are a match to TRBD1. CDR3 size: 15 residues. V was clipped by 4 bases and J by 3 bases; unmatched bases: 7. Germline V gene data show CDR1 as MDHEN and CDR2 as SYDVKM. Here the CDR3 DNA reads TGTGCCAGCAGTTCCCCAATACAGGGGGACTATGGCTACACCTTC. Translating it yields CASSSPIQGDYGYTF.

The chain carries TRBV5-1 and TRBJ2-1, with 7 bases lining up with TRBD2. Germline V gene lookup returns CDR1 SGHRS and CDR2 YFSETQ. V lost 6 bases, J lost 0 bases, and 9 bases stayed unmatched. This CDR3 is built from 16 residues. The CDR3 coding sequence is TGCGCCAGCACCCTAAACGGGGGGACCTCCTACAATGAGCAGTTCTTC. This codes for CASTLNGGTSYNEQFF.

V is TRBV29-1 and J is TRBJ1-1, with D unclear. V was cut by 7 bases and J by 1 base, with 25 bases left in between. Germline values: CDR1 SQVTM, CDR2 ANQGSEA. This CDR3 has 17 amino acids. The CDR3 DNA is TGCAGCGCCGAAAGCCCTGGGTTTAGGCGGAGGAACACTGAAGCTTTCTTT. It encodes CSAESPGFRRRNTEAFF. The full variable domain, in which reference TRBV29-1 and TRBJ1-1 provide the parts outside the CDR3, is SAVISQKPSRDICQRGTSLTIQCQVDSQVTMMFWYRQQPGQSLTLIATANQGSEATYESGFVIDKFPISRPNLTFSTLTVSNMSPEDSSIYLCSAESPGFRRRNTEAFFGQGTRLTVV.

The chain is built from TRBV2 and TRBJ2-7; D ambiguous. V shed 5 bases and J shed 5 bases, with 16 bases lying between them. The CDR3 has 14 amino acids. Per the germline V gene, CDR1 is SNHLY and CDR2 is FYNNEI. The CDR3 is CASSLVGNRDEQYF. Here the CDR3 DNA reads TGTGCCAGCAGTCTTGTGGGAAATCGTGACGAGCAGTACTTC.

The V gene is TRBV20-1, the J gene TRBJ1-2; 7 bases agree with TRBD1. CDR1 and CDR2 from the germline V gene are DFQATT and SNEGSKA (reference sequence). The junction had 7 bases not matched to a gene; V was cut back by 7 bases and J by 2 bases. CDR3 length: 13 residues. The DNA of the CDR3 is TGCAGTGTTCCGCAGGGGGTCAACTATGGCTACACCTTC. Residues: CSVPQGVNYGYTF.

In this sample, this clonotype turned up a few times. CDR3 region: CSARIRGLINSPLHF. As DNA, the CDR3 is TGCAGTGCTAGAATCCGAGGCCTGATCAATTCACCCCTCCACTTT. The rearrangement joins TRBV20-1 to TRBJ1-6; D ambiguous. Looked up from germline, CDR1 is DFQATT and CDR2 is SNEGSKA (reference sequence). This CDR3 spans 15 amino acids. Trimming removed 2 bases from V and 7 bases from J, with 15 bases in between.

This clonotype was observed at least ten times. In nucleotides, the CDR3 is TGCAGTGCTAGGGGGGTCGGGGAGCTGTTTTTT. This encodes CSARGVGELFF. This rearrangement joins TRBV20-1 to TRBJ2-2; perhaps D is TRBD1 or TRBD2 (5 bases each). The CDR3 sequence is 11 residues long. CDR1 and CDR2 from the germline V gene are DFQATT and SNEGSKA (reference sequence). V shed 3 bases and J shed 7 bases, with 6 bases lying between them.

This clonotype was recorded at least ten times. CDR3 nucleotides: TGTGCCAGCAGGAAGACCGGGGCAGATACGCAGTATTTT. Protein: CASRKTGADTQYF. The chain is built from TRBV6-2 or TRBV6-3 and TRBJ2-3; TRBD2 might be the D (5 bases). The germline V and J ends were trimmed by 6 bases and 4 bases, with 11 bases remaining between them. Germline CDR1 is MNHEY and CDR2 is SVGEGT. This CDR3 spans 13 amino acids.

In its sample, this clonotype was seen many times. The J gene is TRBJ2-3, the V gene TRBV28; no clear D. The CDR3 sequence is 13 residues long. The V gene lost 3 bases and the J gene lost 4 bases, with 8 bases spanning the gap. Germline V CDR1 and CDR2: MDHEN, SYDVKM. Here the CDR3 reads CASSLEWPDTQYF. CDR3 in DNA: TGTGCCAGCAGTTTGGAGTGGCCAGATACGCAGTATTTT. The full variable domain, with the rest looked up from reference TRBV28 and TRBJ2-3, is DVKVTQSSRYLVKRTGEKVFLECVQDMDHENMFWYRQDPGLGLRLIYFSYDVKMKEKGDIPEGYSVSREKKERFSLILESASTNQTSMYLCASSLEWPDTQYFGPGTRLTVL.

The chain recombines TRBV20-1 with TRBJ2-1; unclear D gene. Germline assignment: CDR1 DFQATT and CDR2 SNEGSKA (reference sequence). Deletions cut 3 bases from V and 2 bases from J, with 14 bases between. The CDR3 sequence is 15 residues long. For the CDR3, the DNA is TGCAGTGCTAGCATATCTAGTGTGCCCTACAATGAGCAGTTCTTC. Translated: CSASISSVPYNEQFF.

In its sample, this clonotype was seen many times. CDR3 coding DNA: TGTGCCAGCAGCACCAGGACTAGCGGGGGTGTCACCGGGGAGCTGTTTTTT. This sequence encodes CASSTRTSGGVTGELFF. The chain joins TRBV9 to TRBJ2-2; 13 bases align to TRBD2. Trimming cost V 4 bases and J 4 bases; bases outside gene matches: 7. The CDR3 spans 17 residues. In germline, CDR1 is SGDLS, CDR2 YYNGEE.

This clonotype was observed many times. CDR3: CSVTDRVGNQPQHF. For the CDR3, the DNA is TGCAGTGTCACAGACAGGGTGGGCAATCAGCCCCAGCATTTT. The chain recombines TRBV20-1 with TRBJ1-5, with 7 positions matching TRBD1. The CDR3 is 14 residues long. Trimming at V came to 7 bases and at J to 2 bases, leaving 8 bases not matched to a gene. Germline loops: CDR1 DFQATT, CDR2 SNEGSKA (reference sequence).

This clonotype came up a few times. This chain joins TRBV20-1 and TRBJ1-3, with a possible D match to TRBD1 (6 bases). Germline CDR1 reads DFQATT; CDR2 reads SNEGSKA (reference sequence). The CDR3 has 15 residues. V lost 6 bases, J lost 0 bases, and 15 bases lay in between. The CDR3 DNA is TGCAGTGCGCGAAGGACAGTTGTCTCTGGAAACACCATATATTTT. This encodes CSARRTVVSGNTIYF.

This clonotype occurred many times. V is TRBV20-1 and J is TRBJ2-7, with TRBD2 as a possible D gene (5 bases). Trimming left V 1 base short and J 4 bases short, with 14 bases between. Germline CDR1 DFQATT, CDR2 SNEGSKA (reference sequence). The CDR3 length is 14 residues. The CDR3 DNA sequence: TGCAGTGCTAGAGCATCAGGACGGGGTTACGAGCAGTACGTC. Its translation: CSARASGRGYEQYV.

As for this clonotype: A read error may be the cause here, since a much bigger clone is one base away. The chain is built from TRBV7-8 and TRBJ1-4; possible D gene TRBD1, 5 bases. Germline CDR1 SGHVS, CDR2 FQNEAQ. The CDR3 is made up of 15 amino acids. CDR3 amino acids: CAISPRVPFNEKLFF. The CDR3 DNA sequence: TGTGCCATCAGCCCCAGGGTGCCATTCAATGAAAAACTGTTTTTT. Variable domain in full (rest from reference TRBV7-8 and TRBJ1-4): GAGVSQSPRYKVAKRGQDVALRCDPISGHVSLFWYQQALGQGPEFLTYFQNEAQLDKSGLPSDRFFAERPEGSVSTLKIQRTQQEDSAVYLCAISPRVPFNEKLFFGSGTQLSVL.

This chain uses TRBV20-1 with TRBJ2-7, with 8 nucleotides matching TRBD1. J gave up 2 bases and V 4 bases, and 7 bases lay outside the gene matches. The CDR3 totals 14 residues. Germline-derived CDR1 and CDR2 are DFQATT and SNEGSKA (reference sequence). The CDR3 region is CSATDRVLPYEQYV. Written as DNA, the CDR3 is TGCAGTGCTACGGACAGGGTGCTTCCCTACGAGCAGTACGTC.

This chain joins TRBV6-5 and TRBJ1-2; TRBD1 matches 8 bases. J gave up 6 bases and V 0 bases, and 12 bases lay outside the gene matches. CDR1 and CDR2 (germline): MNHEY, SVGAGI. The length of the CDR3 is 17 residues. Written as DNA, the CDR3 is TGTGCCAGCAGTTACTCCCACCTAGGACAGGGATGGGATGGCTACACCTTC. The encoded protein is CASSYSHLGQGWDGYTF.

The chain couples TRBV6-2 or TRBV6-3 to TRBJ2-1; D possibly corresponds to TRBD1 (5 bases). Germline V lookup: CDR1 MNHEY, CDR2 SVGEGT. V shed 6 bases and J shed 12 bases, with 12 bases lying between them. This CDR3 is 11 amino acids long. CDR3 in DNA: TGTGCCAGCAGCTATGATAGGGGGCAGTTCTTC. It encodes CASSYDRGQFF.

In this sample, this clonotype turned up a few times. This chain joins TRBV20-1 and TRBJ2-3, with TRBD2 matching over 7 bases. The CDR3 extends over 14 amino acids. V gave up 3 bases and J gave up 3 bases; unmatched junction bases: 6. The germline V gene encodes CDR1 DFQATT and CDR2 SNEGSKA (reference sequence). The CDR3 DNA sequence: TGCAGTGCTAGCCCAGGACTAGGAACAGATACGCAGTATTTT. It codes for CSASPGLGTDTQYF.

This clonotype was observed at least ten times. The chain is built from TRBV12-3 or TRBV12-4 and TRBJ2-7, with D tentatively TRBD1 (5 bases). The CDR3 sequence is 13 residues long. CDR3 DNA: TGCGCCAGCAGCCTTACAGGCTCCTACGAGCAGTACGTC. Translated, it gives CASSLTGSYEQYV.

The sample holds many counts of this clonotype. This rearrangement joins TRBV20-1 to TRBJ1-1; D is unresolved. Germline V gives CDR1 DFQATT, CDR2 SNEGSKA (reference sequence). With 5 bases removed from V and 10 bases from J, the gap between germline ends came to 17 bases. This CDR3 region has 12 residues. The CDR3 DNA follows: TGCAGTGCTGATCCGACCGCTGCCGGAGCTTTCTTT. Protein sequence: CSADPTAAGAFF.

The V gene is TRBV6-2 or TRBV6-3, the J gene TRBJ2-7; D perhaps matches TRBD1 (6 bases). Trimming pared 8 bases from V and 0 bases from J, leaving 14 bases between. Germline values: CDR1 MNHEY, CDR2 SVGEGT. The CDR3 runs to 14 residues. The CDR3 is CASHGNRDSYEQYF. CDR3 sequence (DNA): TGTGCCAGCCATGGCAACAGGGACTCCTACGAGCAGTACTTC.

This chain connects TRBV7-9 to TRBJ2-1; 9 bases align to TRBD1. The ends lost 5 bases at V and 6 bases at J; junction bases unmatched: 8. Germline values: CDR1 SEHNR, CDR2 FQNEAQ (reference sequence). The length of the CDR3 is 15 residues. CDR3 sequence: CASSAGTGTFNEQFF. The DNA for the CDR3 is TGTGCCAGCAGCGCCGGGACAGGGACCTTCAATGAGCAGTTCTTC.

The V gene is TRBV6-5, the J gene TRBJ2-1; weak D call: TRBD2 (7 bases). The CDR3 runs to 13 residues. V was trimmed by 2 bases and J by 9 bases, leaving 11 bases between them. CDR1 and CDR2 from the germline V gene are MNHEY and SVGAGI. In DNA form, the CDR3 reads TGTGCCAGCAGTTACGGGGGGGGGCTTGAGCAGTTCTTC. Translated, it gives CASSYGGGLEQFF.